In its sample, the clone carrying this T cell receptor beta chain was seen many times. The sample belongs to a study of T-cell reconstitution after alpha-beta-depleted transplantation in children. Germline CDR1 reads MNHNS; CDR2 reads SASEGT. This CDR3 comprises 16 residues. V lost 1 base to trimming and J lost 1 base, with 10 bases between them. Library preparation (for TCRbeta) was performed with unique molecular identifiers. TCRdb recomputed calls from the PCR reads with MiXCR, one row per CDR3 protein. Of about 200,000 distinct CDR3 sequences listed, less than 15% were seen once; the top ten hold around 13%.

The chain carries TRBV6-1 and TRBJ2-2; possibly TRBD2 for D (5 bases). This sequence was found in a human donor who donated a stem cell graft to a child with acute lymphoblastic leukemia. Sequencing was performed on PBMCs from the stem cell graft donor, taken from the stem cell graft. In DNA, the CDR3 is TGTGCCAGCAGTGAAGTATCGGGGAAGAACACCGGGGAGCTGTTTTTT. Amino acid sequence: CASSEVSGKNTGELFF.